The 30 T cell receptor beta chains in this list originate from one sample, sequenced in a study of a mutant IDH1 vaccine in newly diagnosed glioma (dated by TCRdb to the early 2020s). The protocol used for the library was the immunoSEQ multiplex PCR assay. As stored in TCRdb, this immuneACCESS dataset retains in-frame rearrangements with V and J assigned. A fraction of the clones does not appear; measured against another copy, unresolved V genes explain less than half of the discrepancy, and the remainder lacks a known reason. A total of tens of thousands of clones appear in this sample, roughly four fifths of them only once. 4% to 5.5% of the sample is held by the ten biggest clonotypes. The meaning of the sample's time point label: week 47, end of study. Each vaccine dose, consisting of 300 ug of a 20-mer mutant IDH1 peptide in Montanide, was administered subcutaneously with topical imiquimod.

Antigens of these TCRs are unknown. Sample: PBMCs, taken from a glioma patient whose treatment included an IDH1 peptide vaccine. The receptors originated from a man aged 35-49 years with glioma.

V usage is TRBV6-1 and J usage is TRBJ2-1; weak D call: TRBD2 (6 bases). The CDR3 is made up of 12 amino acids. V shed 0 bases and J shed 15 bases, with 12 bases lying between them. Germline CDR1 MNHNS, CDR2 SASEGT. The chain's CDR3 is CASSEAWGDWFF. For the CDR3, the DNA is TGTGCCAGCAGTGAAGCCTGGGGGGACTGGTTCTTC.

The rearrangement joins TRBV5-8 to TRBJ2-5; D is possibly TRBD1 or TRBD2 (5 bases each). This CDR3 contains 14 residues. CDR1 and CDR2 (germline): SGHTS, YDEGEE. The V end was cut by 4 bases, the J end by 5 bases, with 15 bases between. CDR3 bases: TGTGCCAGCAGCCCTTGGACGGGGCGGGAGACCCAGTACTTC. Protein product: CASSPWTGRETQYF. Full variable domain (remainder filled in from reference TRBV5-8 and TRBJ2-5): EAGVTQSPTHLIKTRGQQATLRCSPISGHTSVYWYQQALGLGLQFLLWYDEGEERNRGNFPPRFSGRQFPNYSSELNVNALELEDSALYLCASSPWTGRETQYFGPGTRLLVL.

In its sample, this clone was seen once. The chain combines TRBV25-1 with TRBJ2-3; D not resolved. From germline, CDR1 is MGHDK and CDR2 SYGVNS. The ends were cut back, 5 bases at V and 4 bases at J, with 10 bases in the middle. This CDR3 has 13 amino acids. Here the CDR3 reads CASSPTRSDTQYF. The CDR3 DNA follows: TGTGCCAGCAGTCCCACACGGTCAGATACGCAGTATTTT.

The chain joins TRBV11-1 to TRBJ2-7, with 7 bases that match TRBD1. Germline lookup yields CDR1 SGHAT and CDR2 FQDESV (reference sequence). J lost 2 bases, V lost 7 bases, and 2 bases had no gene match. This CDR3 has 12 residues. The chain's CDR3 is CASTDRAYEQYF. For the CDR3, the DNA is TGTGCCAGCACCGACAGGGCCTACGAGCAGTACTTC. Combining the CDR3 with reference TRBV11-1 and TRBJ2-7 gives the whole variable domain EAEVAQSPRYKITEKSQAVAFWCDPISGHATLYWYRQILGQGPELLVQFQDESVVDDSQLPKDRFSAERLKGVDSTLKIQPAELGDSAMYLCASTDRAYEQYFGPGTRLTVT.

The chain couples TRBV7-2 to TRBJ1-4; 8 nucleotides align to TRBD1. The CDR3 contains 14 residues. V was clipped by 5 bases and J by 4 bases; unmatched bases: 3. The V gene's germline CDR1 is SGHTA and CDR2 FQGNSA. CDR3 protein: CASSPGQGNEKLFF. The CDR3, as DNA: TGTGCCAGCAGCCCCGGACAGGGTAATGAAAAACTGTTTTTT.

The rearrangement joins TRBV29-1 to TRBJ2-7; 8 bases are a match to TRBD1. Germline CDR1 is SQVTM and CDR2 is ANQGSEA. This CDR3 is built from 13 residues. The ends lost 7 bases at V and 2 bases at J; junction bases unmatched: 7. The chain's CDR3 is CSATTGEAYEQYF. The CDR3 coding sequence is TGCAGCGCCACGACAGGGGAGGCCTACGAGCAGTACTTC.

The rearrangement links TRBV2 to TRBJ2-1; a possible D gene is TRBD1 (6 bases). V lost 4 bases and J 2 bases, leaving 9 bases between the germline ends. CDR3 length: 14 amino acids. Germline CDR1 and CDR2: SNHLY and FYNNEI. CDR3 amino acids: CASSVGGAYNEQFF. CDR3 nucleotides: TGTGCCAGCAGTGTTGGGGGCGCCTACAATGAGCAGTTCTTC.

This clone was recorded only once. V is TRBV30 and J is TRBJ2-5, with D unresolved. The assigned J gene may be wrong: the sequence end matches TRBJ2-7 better. The CDR3 covers 11 residues. Germline V gene lookup returns CDR1 GTSNPN and CDR2 SVGIG (reference sequence). Here the CDR3 reads CAWSGAYEQYF. CDR3 coding DNA: TGTGCCTGGAGTGGGGCCTACGAGCAGTACTTC.

This clone was recorded only once. The chain employs TRBV18 and TRBJ2-5; 9 nucleotides align to TRBD1. This CDR3 is 16 amino acids long. CDR1 KGHSH and CDR2 LQKENI come from the germline V gene. V was clipped by 0 bases and J by 2 bases; unmatched bases: 4. The CDR3 nucleotides read TGTGCCAGCTCACCACCGTGGACAGGGGCACAAGAGACCCAGTACTTC. Its translation is CASSPPWTGAQETQYF.

This clone is a singleton in its sample. V gene TRBV7-2 combines with J gene TRBJ2-7, with TRBD1 identical over 7 bases. Germline assignment: CDR1 SGHTA and CDR2 FQGNSA. Unmatched junction bases numbered 7, after V lost 5 bases and J lost 6 bases. This CDR3 has 13 amino acids. CDR3 loop: CASSLKNRGEQYF. The CDR3 DNA reads as TGTGCCAGCAGCCTCAAAAACAGGGGCGAGCAGTACTTC.

The chain employs TRBV7-3 and TRBJ1-1; TRBD1 is a possible D gene (6 bases). The length of the CDR3 is 14 residues. The V and J ends lost 4 bases and 3 bases respectively, with 12 bases between them. CDR1 and CDR2 (germline): SGHTA, FQGTGA. CDR3 nucleotide sequence: TGTGCCAGCAGCTACCTAGGGGGGGACACTGAAGCTTTCTTT. Its protein product is CASSYLGGDTEAFF.

CDR3 protein: CAGPTAGIMNTEAFF. In DNA, the CDR3 is TGTGCCGGACCTACCGCCGGGATCATGAACACTGAAGCTTTCTTT. V usage is TRBV6-6 and J usage is TRBJ1-1; no reliable D call. This CDR3 contains 15 residues. V dropped 11 bases and J dropped 0 bases, with 19 bases sitting between them. From germline, CDR1 is MNHNY and CDR2 SVGAGI (reference sequence).

This clone was observed a handful of times. The junction departs from the called germline gene at one end, perhaps through a read error. The chain uses TRBV20-1 and TRBJ2-7; a weak D match, TRBD2 (5 bases). Germline lookup yields CDR1 DFQATT and CDR2 SNEGSKA (reference sequence). This CDR3 is 11 amino acids long. In DNA form, the CDR3 reads TGCAGTACTAGAGATGTCCCGATGCAGTACTTC. As protein: CSTRDVPMQYF.

V gene TRBV4-2 combines with J gene TRBJ2-7; D might be TRBD1 (6 bases). Trimming removed 2 bases from V and 2 bases from J, with 10 bases in between. The CDR3 is 14 residues long. Germline lookup yields CDR1 LGHNA and CDR2 YNFKEQ. As DNA, the CDR3 is TGTGCCAGCAGCCAAATCTGGACAGCCTACGAGCAGTACTTC. As protein: CASSQIWTAYEQYF.

The chain uses TRBV30 and TRBJ1-5; the D is unclear. CDR3 length equals 13 residues. Trimming took 4 bases from V and 7 from J, leaving 14 bases between them. Germline values: CDR1 GTSNPN, CDR2 SVGIG (reference sequence). The CDR3, as DNA: TGTGCCTGGAATGGAGGGAGAGGGCAGCCCCAGCATTTT. Protein: CAWNGGRGQPQHF.

The chain has TRBV28 and TRBJ1-1; 7 bases agree with TRBD1. CDR1 and CDR2 (germline): MDHEN, SYDVKM. The CDR3 totals 16 residues. V lost 6 bases, J lost 1 base, and 11 bases stayed unmatched. CDR3 in DNA: TGTGCCAGCAGCCCTGCCTTGGGACAGCCGAACACTGAAGCTTTCTTT. This sequence encodes CASSPALGQPNTEAFF.

The rearrangement joins TRBV5-4 to TRBJ2-6; 7 nucleotides agree with TRBD1. The V segment lost 5 bases and the J segment 5 bases; nucleotides outside the gene matches: 4. Germline values: CDR1 SGHNT, CDR2 YYREEE (reference sequence). The CDR3 spans 14 residues. CDR3 amino acids: CASSRQGWANVLTF. The CDR3 DNA is TGTGCCAGCAGTCGACAGGGCTGGGCCAACGTCCTGACTTTC. Full variable domain (missing parts from reference TRBV5-4 and TRBJ2-6): ETGVTQSPTHLIKTRGQQVTLRCSSQSGHNTVSWYQQALGQGPQFIFQYYREEENGRGNFPPRFSGLQFPNYSSELNVNALELDDSALYLCASSRQGWANVLTFGAGSRLTVL.

This clone has just one count. The genes are TRBV29-1 and TRBJ1-2; maybe TRBD1 (6 bases). Trimming stripped 3 bases from V and 7 bases from J, with 12 bases between. The CDR3 runs 12 residues. Per the germline V gene, CDR1 is SQVTM and CDR2 is ANQGSEA. CDR3 in amino acids: CSVESGAAGYTF. In DNA, the CDR3 is TGCAGCGTTGAGTCGGGGGCTGCTGGCTACACCTTC.

The chain is built from TRBV18 and TRBJ1-2; TRBD1 matches 8 bases. The CDR3 is 15 residues long. J lost 6 bases, V lost 3 bases, and 9 bases had no gene match. Germline-derived CDR1 and CDR2 are KGHSH and LQKENI. The CDR3 spells CASSPPGGKLDGYTF. DNA of the CDR3: TGTGCCAGCTCACCTCCAGGGGGCAAGCTGGATGGCTACACCTTC.

The rearrangement joins TRBV18 to TRBJ2-3; 10 bases align to TRBD2. J gave up 0 bases and V 8 bases, and 11 bases lay outside the gene matches. Germline values: CDR1 KGHSH, CDR2 LQKENI. The CDR3 is made up of 17 amino acids. The CDR3 nucleotides read TGTGCCAGCACAGCGAAAAAAGCGGGGGGGAGCACAGATACGCAGTATTTT. Protein: CASTAKKAGGSTDTQYF.

As regards this clone: One junction end does not reproduce the germline sequence, and a read error may be involved. The chain uses TRBV7-7 and TRBJ2-5, with D unresolved. The CDR3 has 11 amino acids. Germline loops: CDR1 SSHAT, CDR2 FNYEAQ (reference sequence). CDR3 DNA sequence: TGTGCTAGCAGCTTACTGTGGGCTGAGTACTTC. Its translation is CASSLLWAEYF. The full variable domain, completed using reference TRBV7-7 and TRBJ2-5, is GAGVSQSPRYKVTKRGQDVTLRCDPISSHATLYWYQQALGQGPEFLTYFNYEAQPDKSGLPSDRFSAERPEGSISTLTIQRTEQRDSAMYRCASSLLWAEYFGPGTRLLVL.

V is TRBV6-5 and J is TRBJ2-7; D might be TRBD2 (6 bases). The V end was cut by 0 bases, the J end by 1 base, with 10 bases between. CDR1 and CDR2 (germline): MNHEY, SVGAGI. The CDR3 length is 15 residues. The CDR3: CASSYSWGDSYEQYF. The DNA for the CDR3 is TGTGCCAGCAGTTACTCGTGGGGGGATTCCTACGAGCAGTACTTC.

The V call is TRBV7-9, the J call TRBJ1-2; D remains ambiguous. V was trimmed by 1 base and J by 3 bases, leaving 12 bases between them. Germline CDR1 is SEHNR and CDR2 is FQNEAQ (reference sequence). The length of the CDR3 is 15 residues. The CDR3 sequence is CASSLGTSSYYGYTF. DNA of the CDR3: TGTGCCAGCAGCTTAGGTACATCGTCTTACTATGGCTACACCTTC. Full variable domain (rest looked up from reference TRBV7-9 and TRBJ1-2): DTGVSQNPRHKITKRGQNVTFRCDPISEHNRLYWYRQTLGQGPEFLTYFQNEAQLEKSRLLSDRFSAERPKGSFSTLEIQRTEQGDSAMYLCASSLGTSSYYGYTFGSGTRLTVV.

The gene calls are TRBV19 and TRBJ2-1; D is unresolved. This CDR3 contains 15 residues. Trimming removed 0 bases from V and 0 bases from J, with 6 bases in between. Looked up from germline, CDR1 is LNHDA and CDR2 is SQIVND (reference sequence). The CDR3 bases are TGTGCCAGTAGTATAGACGGCGGCTCCTACAATGAGCAGTTCTTC. Translating gives CASSIDGGSYNEQFF.

J is TRBJ1-2 and V is TRBV6-5, with 11 bases matching TRBD1. Germline values: CDR1 MNHEY, CDR2 SVGAGI. This CDR3 region has 16 residues. V shed 4 bases, J shed 7 bases, and the junction held 11 bases outside the gene matches. CDR3 protein: CASSLGQGASASGYTF. CDR3 nucleotide sequence: TGTGCCAGCAGTTTAGGACAGGGGGCTTCGGCCTCTGGCTACACCTTC.

The chain couples TRBV19 to TRBJ1-1, with D maybe TRBD1 (6 bases). The germline V and J ends were trimmed by 3 bases and 5 bases, with 16 bases remaining between them. Germline V gene lookup returns CDR1 LNHDA and CDR2 SQIVND (reference sequence). This CDR3 is 15 amino acids long. Here the CDR3 reads CASSIGGGAMTEAFF. The CDR3, as DNA: TGTGCCAGTAGTATTGGTGGGGGGGCAATGACTGAAGCTTTCTTT.

This clone has a single count. The CDR3 is CASSLFGPAGTEAFF. The CDR3 region has the DNA TGTGCCAGCAGTTTATTTGGGCCAGCGGGAACTGAAGCTTTCTTT. This chain joins TRBV28 and TRBJ1-1; D uncertain. The CDR3 runs to 15 residues. The germline V and J ends were trimmed by 1 base and 5 bases, with 14 bases remaining between them. Germline V gene lookup returns CDR1 MDHEN and CDR2 SYDVKM.

J is TRBJ1-1 and V is TRBV6-5; 7 bases map to TRBD1. Trimming took 2 bases from V and 3 from J; bases not matched to a gene: 9. This CDR3 contains 16 residues. Germline assignment: CDR1 MNHEY and CDR2 SVGAGI. CDR3 amino acids: CASSYSLLGGYTEAFF. CDR3 coding DNA: TGTGCCAGCAGTTACAGCCTATTAGGGGGCTACACTGAAGCTTTCTTT.

The chain joins TRBV10-3 to TRBJ2-2; no clear D. This CDR3 region has 16 residues. Looked up from germline, CDR1 is ENHRY and CDR2 is SYGVKD. Between the trimmed V and J ends, which lost 6 bases and 1 base, there was a span of 15 bases. DNA of the CDR3: TGTGCCATCAGCGACGGCCCGCCTTTGAACACCGGGGAGCTGTTTTTT. This translates into CAISDGPPLNTGELFF.

The chain combines TRBV9 with TRBJ2-1, with D unclear. The germline CDR1 and CDR2 sequences are SGDLS and YYNGEE. The germline V and J ends were trimmed by 4 bases and 4 bases, with 27 bases remaining between them. CDR3 length equals 19 residues. The CDR3 spells CASSPTTWTAPVLYNEQFF. CDR3 nucleotide sequence: TGTGCCAGCAGCCCAACAACCTGGACCGCCCCCGTCCTATACAATGAGCAGTTCTTC. The whole variable domain, remainder taken from reference TRBV9 and TRBJ2-1, is DSGVTQTPKHLITATGQRVTLRCSPRSGDLSVYWYQQSLDQGLQFLIQYYNGEERAKGNILERFSAQQFPDLHSELNLSSLELGDSALYFCASSPTTWTAPVLYNEQFFGPGTRLTVL.